This T cell receptor (beta chain) was sequenced during a study of regulatory T cells in long-lasting Graves disease. Study-level results: Compared with new cases, persistent Graves' patients showed reduced TCR diversity.

Arm-PCR of CDR3 regions with iRepertoire HTBI primers generated TCR beta libraries. TCRdb independently ran MiXCR on the multiplex PCR reads; one entry per CDR3 protein. The sample includes around 400,000 distinct CDR3 sequences, about a sixth of them seen just once. A remark on this clonotype: Its specificity is not known.

V lost 4 bases and J lost 2; bases outside the gene matches: 7. The CDR3 length is 15 residues. Germline V gives CDR1 SGDLS, CDR2 YYNGEE. Time point reported: newly diagnosed GD, antithyroid drugs for less than 3 months. The TCR library was prepared using RNA isolated from PBMCs. The sample in question was peripheral blood mononuclear cells (PBMCs), obtained at new diagnosis, from a patient treated with antithyroid drugs. The chain couples TRBV9 to TRBJ1-2, with TRBD1 identical over 8 bases. This receptor was taken from a female donor with Graves disease. The chain's CDR3 is CASSKTGERNYGYTF. CDR3 nucleotides: TGTGCCAGCAGCAAGACAGGGGAACGCAACTATGGCTACACCTTC. Full variable domain (missing parts from reference TRBV9 and TRBJ1-2): DSGVTQTPKHLITATGQRVTLRCSPRSGDLSVYWYQQSLDQGLQFLIQYYNGEERAKGNILERFSAQQFPDLHSELNLSSLELGDSALYFCASSKTGERNYGYTFGSGTRLTVV.